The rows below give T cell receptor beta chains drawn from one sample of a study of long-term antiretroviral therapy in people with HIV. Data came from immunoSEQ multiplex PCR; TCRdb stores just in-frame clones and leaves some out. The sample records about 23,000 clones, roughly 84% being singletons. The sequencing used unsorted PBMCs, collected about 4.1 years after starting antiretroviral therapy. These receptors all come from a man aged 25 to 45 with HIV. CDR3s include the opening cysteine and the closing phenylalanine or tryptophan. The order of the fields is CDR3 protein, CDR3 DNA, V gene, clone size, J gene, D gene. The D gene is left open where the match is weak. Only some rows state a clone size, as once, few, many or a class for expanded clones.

CASSLNSGGDNEQFF TGCGCCAGCAGCTTGAATTCGGGAGGCGACAATGAGCAGTTCTTC TRBV5-1 - TRBJ2-1 TRBD2
CASSYSRGQTGNTIYF TGTGCCAGTTCGTACAGCAGGGGGCAAACTGGAAACACCATATATTTT TRBV18 once TRBJ1-3 TRBD1
CASSFWQGKRELFF TGTGCCAGCAGTTTTTGGCAGGGCAAGCGGGAGCTGTTTTTT TRBV27 few TRBJ2-2 -
CASSSSGSEQYF TGTGCCAGCAGCTCCTCAGGGAGTGAGCAGTACTTC TRBV7-9 once TRBJ2-7 -
CASRSGTGGLDSTNEKLFF TGTGCAAGTCGCTCCGGGACAGGGGGACTAGATTCAACTAATGAAAAACTGTTTTTT TRBV12-2 - TRBJ1-4 -
CASSQEGRPPYNEQFF TGTGCCAGCAGCCAAGAGGGCCGGCCCCCTTACAATGAGCAGTTCTTC TRBV4-2 - TRBJ2-1 -
CASWDRQPYGYTF TGTGCCAGCTGGGACAGACAACCCTATGGCTACACCTTC TRBV6-6 - TRBJ1-2 TRBD1
CASSQDGGILNYGYTF TGCGCCAGCAGCCAAGATGGGGGAATACTTAACTATGGCTACACCTTC TRBV4-3 - TRBJ1-2 -
CASSFSGEGRTQYF TGTGCCAGCAGCTTCAGCGGGGAGGGACGCACGCAGTATTTT TRBV5-4 - TRBJ2-3 TRBD2
CAISGTSAGELFF TGTGCCATCAGCGGGACTAGCGCCGGGGAGCTGTTTTTT TRBV10-3 - TRBJ2-2 TRBD2
CASSLGQDLYNEQFF TGTGCCAGCAGCTTGGGGCAGGATTTATACAATGAGCAGTTCTTC TRBV5-6 - TRBJ2-1 -
CASSEFQSGSYEQYF TGTGCCAGCAGTGAATTTCAGTCAGGCTCCTACGAGCAGTACTTC TRBV6-1 - TRBJ2-7 -
CASSLAWWHTF TGTGCCAGCAGCTTGGCCTGGTGGCACACCTTC TRBV5-4 few TRBJ1-2 -
CASSTGLAGQETQYF TGTGCCAGTAGTACCGGACTAGCGGGGCAAGAGACCCAGTACTTC TRBV19 - TRBJ2-5 TRBD2
CASSTGTGVETQYF TGCGCCAGCAGCACCGGGACAGGGGTCGAGACCCAGTACTTC TRBV5-1 - TRBJ2-5 TRBD1
CASSRDGTGGISQYF TGTGCCAGCTCCCGAGACGGGACAGGGGGAATATCCCAGTACTTC TRBV18 - TRBJ2-5 TRBD1
CASVPGQGYNEKLFF TGTGCCAGCGTTCCGGGACAGGGATATAATGAAAAACTGTTTTTT TRBV2 - TRBJ1-4 TRBD1
CASSEGPESGNQPQHF TGTGCCAGCAGTGAAGGACCGGAGAGCGGCAATCAGCCCCAGCATTTT TRBV2 - TRBJ1-5 -
CASSQRVKLFF TGTGCCAGCAGCCAGAGAGTAAAACTGTTTTTT TRBV14 medium-sized TRBJ1-4 -
CASSSPWDRDNEQFF TGTGCCAGCAGCTCCCCTTGGGACAGGGACAATGAGCAGTTCTTC TRBV5-6 - TRBJ2-1 TRBD1
CASSLRGSDTGELFF TGTGCCAGCAGTTTACGGGGCTCCGACACCGGGGAGCTGTTTTTT TRBV27 - TRBJ2-2 -
CASSQVGGPGAHGNTIYF TGTGCCAGCAGCCAAGTCGGGGGCCCGGGGGCTCACGGAAACACCATATATTTT TRBV4-2 few TRBJ1-3 -
CASYYRGRGLDEQFF TGTGCCAGCTATTATCGGGGCAGGGGGCTTGATGAGCAGTTCTTC TRBV2 - TRBJ2-1 TRBD1
CASSMTGGAGNQPQHF TGTGCCAGTAGTATGACAGGGGGCGCGGGCAATCAGCCCCAGCATTTT TRBV19 few TRBJ1-5 TRBD1
CASSRYSGGALFTQYF TGTGCCAGTAGTCGCTATAGCGGGGGGGCCCTTTTTACGCAGTATTTT TRBV19 - TRBJ2-3 TRBD2
CASSILDTEAFF TGTGCCAGTAGTATTTTGGACACTGAAGCTTTCTTT TRBV19 once TRBJ1-1 -
CAIMGASGTEAFF TGTGCCATCATGGGGGCATCGGGCACTGAAGCTTTCTTT TRBV6-5 - TRBJ1-1 -
CAGGTANTDTQYF TGTGCCGGGGGGACTGCGAACACAGATACGCAGTATTTT TRBV30 - TRBJ2-3 -
CAWSVLPGLITEAFF TGTGCCTGGAGTGTACTGCCGGGTCTCATCACTGAAGCTTTCTTT TRBV30 - TRBJ1-1 -
CASSLGTGFEKLFF TGTGCCAGCAGCTTGGGGACAGGGTTTGAAAAACTGTTTTTT TRBV5-5 - TRBJ1-4 TRBD1
CASSPTGPQQYF TGTGCCAGCAGCCCGACAGGCCCCCAGCAGTACTTC TRBV6-6 - TRBJ2-7 -
CASSQGRNEQYF TGCGCCAGCAGCCAAGGGAGGAATGAGCAGTACTTC TRBV4-3 medium-sized TRBJ2-7 -
CATSRPGRDGAKNIQYF TGTGCCACCAGCAGGCCGGGCCGGGACGGGGCCAAAAACATTCAGTACTTC TRBV15 - TRBJ2-4 -
CAWREGGQDKLFF TGTGCCTGGAGAGAGGGTGGGCAGGATAAACTGTTTTTT TRBV30 - TRBJ1-4 -
CASSLSLDTSYEQYF TGTGCCAGCAGCTTATCTCTGGACACCTCCTACGAGCAGTACTTC TRBV13 few TRBJ2-7 -
CASSYSLTGNTEAFF TGTGCCAGCAGTTACTCGTTGACAGGGAACACTGAAGCTTTCTTT TRBV6-6 - TRBJ1-1 -
CASSELAGANTGELFF TGTGCCAGCAGTGAGTTAGCGGGGGCGAACACCGGGGAGCTGTTTTTT TRBV2 - TRBJ2-2 TRBD2